The rows below give T cell receptor beta chains drawn from one sample of a study of human versus mouse CDR3 diversity and MHC coevolution. Assay: immunoSEQ multiplex PCR; the TCRdb copy retains only in-frame clones and omits some. The sample records some 60,000 clones, around 94% being singletons. Sequenced: naive CD4+ T cells from blood. These receptors came from a person aged 55 to 75 in good health. Both conserved end residues are part of each CDR3. The order of the fields is J gene, D gene, clone size, CDR3 length, V gene, CDR3 protein, CDR3 DNA. The D gene is left open where the match is weak. Clone size is stated in some rows and not others, as once, few, many or a class when expanded.

TRBJ2-1 | TRBD2 | . | 16 | TRBV19 | CASSWRGGRAYNEQFF | TGTGCCAGTAGTTGGCGAGGCGGGAGGGCCTACAATGAGCAGTTCTTC
TRBJ2-2 | . | . | 13 | TRBV7-2 | CASSLARAGELFF | TGTGCCAGCAGCTTGGCCAGGGCCGGGGAGCTGTTTTTT
TRBJ1-1 | . | once | 14 | TRBV30 | CAWSVRRGDTEAFF | TGTGCCTGGAGTGTAAGAAGGGGCGACACTGAAGCTTTCTTT
TRBJ2-7 | . | . | 13 | TRBV5-5 | CASSLGLDGEQYF | TGTGCCAGCAGCTTGGGTCTAGATGGGGAGCAGTACTTT
TRBJ2-2 | . | . | 14 | TRBV5-5 | CASSSGAGTGELFF | TGTGCCAGCAGTTCGGGAGCGGGCACCGGGGAGCTGTTTTTT
TRBJ1-1 | . | . | 13 | TRBV6-1 | CASSDSAETEAFF | TGTGCCAGCAGTGATTCGGCGGAGACTGAAGCTTTCTTT
TRBJ1-4 | . | . | 14 | TRBV18 | CASSQVRSAEKLFF | TGTGCCAGCTCACAAGTGAGGTCGGCTGAAAAACTGTTTTTT
TRBJ2-1 | TRBD2 | . | 14 | TRBV7-9 | CASSLLGLAVEQFF | TGTGCCAGCAGCTTACTTGGACTAGCGGTTGAGCAGTTCTTC
TRBJ2-3 | . | . | 16 | TRBV11-2 | CASSLAGKGGTDTQYF | TGTGCCAGCAGCTTAGCAGGGAAGGGGGGCACAGATACGCAGTATTTT
TRBJ1-1 | TRBD1 | . | 15 | TRBV5-6 | CASSYRDRGHTEAFF | TGTGCCAGCAGCTACCGGGACAGGGGGCATACTGAAGCTTTCTTT
TRBJ1-1 | TRBD1 | . | 13 | TRBV5-1 | CASSTQGDTEAFF | TGCGCCAGCAGCACCCAGGGGGACACTGAAGCTTTCTTT
TRBJ1-2 | . | . | 20 | TRBV21-1 | CASSKARLEGGTPHNYGYTF | TGTGCCAGCAGCAAAGCCCGACTAGAGGGCGGGACGCCTCATAACTATGGCTACACCTTC
TRBJ1-3 | . | . | 12 | TRBV30 | CALGVSGNTIYF | TGTGCCTTAGGGGTCTCTGGAAACACCATATATTTT
TRBJ2-5 | TRBD2 | . | 16 | TRBV11-2 | CASSRSGRAPPETQYF | TGTGCCAGCAGCCGGAGCGGGAGGGCCCCACCGGAGACCCAGTACTTC
TRBJ1-1 | . | . | 13 | TRBV6-5 | CASSYGGTGEAFF | TGTGCCAGCAGTTACGGAGGGACGGGTGAAGCTTTCTTT
TRBJ2-7 | TRBD1 | . | 14 | TRBV29-1 | CSVGLQGATYEQYF | TGCAGCGTTGGCTTACAGGGGGCCACCTACGAGCAGTACTTC
TRBJ2-1 | . | . | 16 | TRBV19 | CASSSMTAFFNNEQFF | TGTGCCAGTAGTAGTATGACAGCGTTCTTTAACAATGAGCAGTTCTTC
TRBJ1-1 | . | . | 13 | TRBV30 | CASSRGLNTEAFF | TGTGCCTCGTCCAGGGGTTTAAACACTGAAGCTTTCTTT
TRBJ2-1 | TRBD2 | . | 14 | TRBV5-4 | CASSSWEGYNEQFF | TGTGCCAGCTCCTCGTGGGAGGGATACAATGAGCAGTTCTTC
TRBJ1-5 | . | . | 11 | TRBV6-6 | CASSSPLAQHF | TGTGCCAGCAGTTCCCCCTTAGCCCAGCATTTT
TRBJ1-4 | . | . | 16 | TRBV5-1 | CASSLAPAGAGEKLFF | TGCGCCAGCAGCTTGGCGCCGGCGGGGGCGGGTGAAAAACTGTTTTTT
TRBJ2-7 | . | . | 15 | TRBV6-1 | CASSPREQSTYEQYF | TGTGCCAGCAGCCCTCGGGAGCAGTCCACCTACGAGCAGTACTTC
TRBJ1-5 | . | . | 12 | TRBV28 | CASSLTDQPQHF | TGTGCCAGCAGCCTGACAGATCAGCCCCAGCATTTT
TRBJ2-3 | TRBD2 | . | 15 | TRBV5-4 | CASRRTSGSTDTQYF | TGTGCCAGCAGAAGGACTAGCGGGTCCACAGATACGCAGTATTTT
TRBJ2-1 | . | . | 18 | TRBV13 | CASSLGGTSLPRMDEQFF | TGTGCCAGCAGCTTGGGTGGCACTAGCCTACCCCGGATGGATGAGCAGTTCTTC
TRBJ1-1 | . | once | 16 | TRBV7-6 | CASRRQTGLIDTEAFF | TGTGCCAGCAGAAGGCAAACGGGACTCATAGACACTGAAGCTTTCTTT
TRBJ2-6 | . | . | 15 | TRBV19 | CASSWGDSGANVLTF | TGTGCCAGTAGTTGGGGAGACTCTGGGGCCAACGTCCTGACTTTC
TRBJ1-2 | TRBD1 | . | 13 | TRBV29-1 | CSVERDRDYGYTF | TGCAGCGTTGAAAGGGACAGGGACTATGGCTACACCTTC
TRBJ2-1 | TRBD1 | . | 16 | TRBV11-2 | CASSSSTGGAYNEQFF | TGTGCCAGCAGCTCATCGACAGGGGGTGCCTACAATGAGCAGTTCTTC
TRBJ2-7 | TRBD1 | . | 15 | TRBV28 | CASSLTGTGTYGQYF | TGTGCCAGCAGTTTAACCGGGACAGGGACCTACGGGCAGTACTTC
TRBJ2-7 | TRBD1 | . | 16 | TRBV28 | CASSAAGTGGTYEQYF | TGTGCCAGCAGTGCCGCCGGGACAGGGGGGACCTACGAGCAGTACTTC
TRBJ1-2 | . | . | 13 | TRBV7-9 | CASSMGQNYGYTF | TGTGCCAGCAGCATGGGACAAAACTATGGCTACACCTTC
TRBJ1-5 | . | . | 13 | TRBV2 | CASRREGNQPQHF | TGTGCCAGCAGGAGGGAAGGCAATCAGCCCCAGCATTTT
TRBJ2-1 | TRBD1 | . | 15 | TRBV7-3 | CASSLMGQGNNEQFF | TGTGCCAGCAGCTTAATGGGACAGGGGAATAATGAGCAGTTCTTC
TRBJ2-7 | TRBD2 | once | 15 | TRBV27 | CASSTRGGSSYEQYF | TGTGCCAGCAGTACACGGGGGGGGTCCTCCTACGAGCAGTACTTC
TRBJ2-2 | TRBD2 | . | 16 | TRBV9 | CASSVASGRVAGELFF | TGTGCCAGCAGCGTAGCAAGCGGGAGAGTTGCCGGGGAGCTGTTTTTT
TRBJ1-4 | . | once | 12 | TRBV11-2 | CASSLGGRHHDF | TGTGCCAGCAGCTTAGGAGGCCGGCACCACGACTTT
TRBJ1-2 | . | . | 14 | TRBV6-6 | CASSRQSDTGGYTF | TGTGCCAGCAGCCGACAATCGGACACCGGTGGCTACACCTTC
TRBJ1-2 | TRBD1 | . | 14 | TRBV5-4 | CASSSGGNDYGYTF | TGTGCCAGCAGCTCAGGGGGGAATGACTATGGCTACACCTTC
TRBJ2-3 | TRBD1 | . | 14 | TRBV2 | CASSGQGLTDTQYF | TGTGCCAGCAGCGGACAGGGGCTCACAGATACGCAGTATTTT
TRBJ2-5 | TRBD2 | . | 12 | TRBV5-1 | CASASGGETQYF | TGCGCCAGCGCTAGCGGGGGAGAGACCCAGTACTTC
TRBJ2-5 | . | . | 13 | TRBV19 | CASMGGQWETQYF | TGTGCCAGTATGGGGGGACAGTGGGAGACCCAGTACTTC
TRBJ2-7 | TRBD1 | . | 14 | TRBV19 | CASSPGQGSREQYF | TGTGCCAGTAGCCCGGGACAGGGGAGTCGCGAGCAGTACTTC
TRBJ2-5 | . | . | 14 | TRBV5-6 | CASSLPRGGETQYF | TGTGCCAGCAGCTTGCCGAGGGGAGGAGAGACCCAGTACTTC
TRBJ1-2 | TRBD1 | . | 14 | TRBV9 | CASSPLDRAYGYTF | TGTGCCAGCAGCCCACTGGACAGGGCCTATGGCTACACCTTC
TRBJ2-7 | TRBD2 | . | 16 | TRBV14 | CASSHLKISGREEQYF | TGTGCCAGCAGCCATCTTAAGATTAGCGGGAGAGAAGAGCAGTACTTC
TRBJ2-7 | TRBD2 | . | 18 | TRBV5-1 | CASSFLSGTSGRIYEQYF | TGCGCCAGCAGCTTTCTATCCGGGACTAGCGGGAGGATCTACGAGCAGTACTTC
TRBJ2-7 | . | . | 17 | TRBV14 | CASSSLGGRGPVDEQYF | TGTGCCAGCAGCTCACTAGGGGGCCGGGGGCCGGTGGACGAGCAGTACTTC
TRBJ2-2 | TRBD2 | . | 19 | TRBV7-3 | CASSSDPSGTMANTGELFF | TGTGCCAGCAGCTCTGATCCTAGCGGAACCATGGCGAACACCGGGGAGCTGTTTTTT
TRBJ2-7 | TRBD1 | . | 14 | TRBV7-3 | CASSLRGQGYEQYF | TGTGCCAGCAGCTTAAGGGGACAGGGGTACGAGCAGTACTTC
TRBJ2-1 | . | . | 14 | TRBV6-5 | CASSYSALNNEQFF | TGTGCCAGCAGTTACTCGGCTTTAAACAATGAGCAGTTCTTC
TRBJ2-2 | TRBD1 | . | 14 | TRBV25-1 | CASTGQGFTGELFF | TGTGCCAGCACCGGACAGGGGTTCACCGGGGAGCTGTTTTTT
TRBJ2-7 | . | . | 14 | TRBV6-6 | CASSRTRGSYEQYF | TGTGCCAGCAGCCGAACCCGGGGCTCCTACGAGCAGTACTTC
TRBJ1-2 | TRBD1 | . | 14 | TRBV5-4 | CASSLRTGSSGYTF | TGTGCCAGCAGCCTCAGGACAGGGTCGAGCGGCTACACCTTC
TRBJ2-2 | TRBD2 | . | 16 | TRBV18 | CASSQTLAGVTGELFF | TGTGCCAGCTCACAAACCTTAGCGGGAGTCACCGGGGAGCTGTTTTTT
TRBJ1-2 | TRBD1 | once | 13 | TRBV19 | CASSMRGRYGYTF | TGTGCCAGTAGTATGAGGGGGCGCTATGGCTACACCTTC
TRBJ2-2 | . | once | 15 | TRBV2 | CASSPRELNTGELFF | TGTGCCAGCAGCCCCCGGGAATTAAACACCGGGGAGCTGTTTTTT
TRBJ1-6 | . | once | 15 | TRBV15 | CATSRDRDNLSPLHF | TGTGCCACCAGCAGAGACAGGGACAACCTTTCACCCCTCCACTTT
TRBJ1-4 | TRBD1 | . | 15 | TRBV6-1 | CASSGGTGVREKLFF | TGTGCCAGCAGTGGTGGGACAGGGGTTAGGGAAAAACTGTTTTTT
TRBJ1-1 | TRBD1 | . | 14 | TRBV10-3 | CAITADRERAEAFF | TGTGCCATCACCGCCGACAGGGAGAGGGCTGAAGCTTTCTTT